The present T cell receptor (beta chain) was sequenced within a study of cytomegalovirus exposure and HLA in healthy donors (dated by TCRdb to 2017 to 2019). Context from the whole study: An earlier analysis of roughly 630 of the donors reported 250 to 300 Gb of sequence data and 120 million or so unique TCR beta sequences from about 179 million T cells. An early release covering roughly 640 HLA-typed donors comprised about 300 gigabases of sequencing data and 85 million to 100 million unique TCR sequences. The genetic ancestry cluster associated with self-reported Caucasian donors included 80% to 90% of the roughly 400 genotyped donors. The aim of the study was to test whether cataloging public T cell receptors could identify signatures of past pathogen exposure. Using immunosequencing, the study profiled T cell repertoires from about 650 subjects and related those repertoires to cytomegalovirus serostatus. Along with the roughly 670-subject first cohort, a separate validation cohort of 120 different subjects was used. The study combined high-throughput TCR immunosequencing, statistical association of individual TCRs with disease status, and machine learning to predict cytomegalovirus infection status. In a later analysis, previously published TCR beta repertoires from several hundred donors were re-analyzed and high-resolution HLA genotyping was added so that TCR occurrence patterns could be studied. Rather than drawing on any new phenotypic data, the later analysis identified candidate immune exposures from TCR beta sequences and the way those sequences occurred across donors. An earlier analysis of 500 to 650 of the donors applied high-throughput TCR beta sequencing to assess whether each TCR beta V gene segment acted as functional or pseudogenic. Donor age, sex, ethnicity and CMV serostatus were compiled alongside the repertoire data. Genome-wide SNP genotypes for about 65% of the roughly 670 donors were used in a later genetic analysis, which treated that subset as a discovery cohort. Every discovery cohort repertoire had been produced on one sequencing platform. HLA typing covered class I and class II loci at four-digit resolution. The number of donors typed differed by locus, with roughly 629-640 for A, B, C, DRB1 and DQB1, 522 for DQA1, nearly 610 for DPA1, and 472 for DPB1. Five DR-DQ haplotypes were treated as single units for association and clustering because of strong linkage in the cohort. Among a few hundred genotyped donors of the cohort, an average of around 240,000 unique TCR beta nucleotide sequences were sequenced per donor, roughly 18% of them non-productive.

Broad study findings and their caveats: Linkage disequilibrium might explain the correlated functional status among segregating V segments, but an unknown experimental factor could not be excluded. Cytomegalovirus status was reported to be diagnosed by the classifier with high specificity and sensitivity in both the original and validation cohorts. For the cohort, immune exposure information was limited to CMV serostatus. Because counts were too low, 15 to 20 rarely observed V segments, including chromosome 9 orphons, were left out of the earlier analysis of 587 of the donors. In this cohort, only TCR beta chains were sequenced, and detectable features were limited by the absence of alpha or paired-chain data. In a later analysis, most CMV-associated TCR beta chains were found to appear HLA-restricted, with HLA associations seemingly driven largely by CMV exposure. Because HLA typing was missing for some donors at each locus, association tests included only the typed subset. Assigning TCR associations to individual alleles was difficult when HLA alleles, especially DR and DQ, strongly co-occurred. According to a later genetic analysis, donors in an Asian-associated ancestry cluster had fewer N-insertions in productive TCRs than the approximately 690-donor mean. The study gave a list of around 170 TCR beta chains associated with cytomegalovirus. The authors suggested that the approach could potentially be extended to other disease states and immunological phenotypes. Broadly in line with IMGT annotations, most TCR beta V segments showed up in productive rearrangements about 87% or about 30% of the time in an earlier analysis of 587 of the donors. Specific HLA alleles were associated with roughly 16,000 TCR beta sequences at a false discovery rate of 0.05 in a later analysis. In a later analysis, several top co-occurrence clusters were reported to appear linked to parvovirus B19, influenza, CMV and Epstein-Barr virus. Most TCR sequences were observed very rarely across donors, whereas some public TCRs were present in many individuals. A later genetic analysis associated a missense DCLRE1C variant with V-gene and J-gene trimming of TCR beta chains, and an independent cohort replicated the association. In a later analysis, TCR association rates were found to vary across HLA loci, with the most associated TCRs seen for DRB1 alleles and the fewest for HLA-C alleles. A few of the identified cytomegalovirus-associated TCR beta chains were confirmed in vitro to be specific for cytomegalovirus antigens. Presence/absence analyses assumed roughly uniform sequencing depth across donors, an assumption that may not hold. A further reported finding was that TCR beta sequences accurately predicted the HLA-A and HLA-B alleles for most subjects in the first cohort. A cluster of highly shared sequence variants was judged likely to be a technical artifact of the sequencing pipeline. Some IMGT-functional V segments, including TRBV6-2 and TRBV6-3, could not be told apart with the 87-base-pair reads, so those segments were excluded. In a later analysis, HLA-associated TCR beta chains showed more clonal expansion and lower generation probabilities than non-associated chains that were equally common.

CDR1 and CDR2 were assigned from the germline V gene (reference sequence) as GTSNPN and SVGIG. The CDR3, cysteine through phenylalanine, is 13 amino acids long. Only CDR3 DNA is held: 39 bases, read in frame from base 1. The germline V end is reduced by 3 bases and the J end by 7 bases; junction bases left unmatched: 7. About this clone: The antigen it binds to is not known. No qualities accompany the bases; no much larger clone lies one base away.

Library prep was done by the immunoSEQ multiplex PCR assay. A mixture of 60 forward primers for TCR Vbeta segments and 13 reverse primers for TCR Jbeta segments was used in the multiplex PCR. A multiplex PCR assay on genomic DNA amplified the CDR3 region of rearranged TCR beta genes. The amplified TCR beta libraries were sequenced on the Illumina HiSeq System as 87-base-pair reads. The study's processing was this. A later analysis tallied around 82 million unique TCR beta chains across the 666 repertoires, and around 10 million of those chains were shared by two or more donors. Raw reads were error-corrected and collapsed into unique sequences by a nearest-neighbor algorithm in which closely related sequences were merged to remove PCR and sequencing errors. V, D and J gene segments were assigned by aligning CDR3 sequences to IMGT reference sequences. For a sequence to be retained, a match of at least six nucleotides was required to both a V gene segment and a J gene segment. A rearrangement counted as productive if the CDR3 had no stop codons and remained in frame with V and J, and every other rearrangement counted as non-productive. Following IMGT convention, CDR3 was defined as the stretch from the second conserved V-encoded cysteine to the conserved J-encoded phenylalanine. Sequences without an unambiguous match to a single V gene segment were excluded from the earlier analysis of almost 600 of the donors. In an earlier analysis of almost 600 of the donors, a V segment was called functional when productive rearrangements were above 56.7%, and segregating when the standard deviation between donors exceeded 5%. A statistical classification framework was built for diagnosing cytomegalovirus status from the catalog of TCR beta chain sequences. In a later analysis, V and J genes were assigned by comparing TCR nucleotide sequences against IMGT/GENE-DB human TR gene sequences. Using the TCRdist pipeline, a later analysis assigned CDR3 sequences along with most-parsimonious VDJ recombination scenarios. A later analysis defined each TCR beta chain by its CDR3 amino acid sequence plus V-gene family, and excluded reads lacking a unique V-gene family. A later analysis removed 500 to 600 highly shared, low-generation-probability nucleotide sequences to deal with suspected cross-contamination and a sequencing artifact. In a later analysis, a clonal expansion index was calculated for each public chain from normalized within-repertoire ranks of inferred template counts. In a later analysis, generation probabilities were computed using a VDJ recombination model fitted to out-of-frame rearrangements, and the results were checked against IGoR. Hypergeometric tests were used in a later analysis to score TCR-TCR, TCR-HLA and TCR-CMV co-occurrence, with a repertoire-size bias correction applied to the TCR pairs. In a later analysis, false discovery rates were estimated by permuting HLA or CMV assignments 20 times. A later analysis grouped co-occurring TCRs with DBSCAN, adding TCRdist sequence similarity when clustering within HLA-allele-positive subsets. Co-occurrence clustering excluded repertoires with fewer than 30,000 or more than 120,000 public chains, plus five with anomalous nucleotide sharing. Entries here come from immuneACCESS through TCRdb and include only in-frame sequences with V and J called. Some clones fail to appear in such tables; in the studies checked, an unresolved V gene covers under half of the shortfall, and the cause of the remainder is unknown. That table gives V, J and clone size, and the DNA gave D and trimming. This sample comprises some 150,000 clones, 70% to 80% of them detected only once. The top ten hold roughly 6% of the sample.

The cohort was made up of 500 to 850 healthy bone marrow donors. All cohort members were sampled while nominally healthy, although unrecorded immune exposures were likely present. The donor was CMV seropositive and belonged to the group of some 290 seropositive cohort members. Each donor provided a peripheral blood sample, and peripheral blood mononuclear cells were used for TCR beta sequencing. The Qiagen DNeasy Blood Extraction Kit was used to extract genomic DNA from the blood cell samples. The clonotype originates from a man aged 45-65 years in good health and CMV-seropositive. The chain employs TRBV30 and TRBJ2-5, with TRBD1 matching 8 junction bases. Input material: PBMCs. The CDR3 protein sequence reads: CAWSPTGVSTQYF. The DNA sequence is as follows: TGTGCCTGGAGCCCGACAGGGGTTTCGACCCAGTACTTC.